A single sample gave rise to the 23 T cell receptor beta chains below, sequenced in a study of T-cell reconstitution after alpha-beta-depleted transplantation in children. Unique molecular identifiers featured in how the TCRbeta library was prepared. TCRdb reprocessed the PCR reads with MiXCR, giving one entry per CDR3 protein. The sample holds approximately 520,000 distinct CDR3 sequences, about 33% seen once. The source material was PBMCs from the stem cell graft donor, sampled from the stem cell graft. These receptors were collected from a human donor who donated a stem cell graft to a child with aplastic anemia.

DNA for the CDR3: TGCGCCAGCAGTGAAGATCAGCCCCAGCATTTT. Translating gives CASSEDQPQHF. V gene TRBV10-2 combines with J gene TRBJ1-5; D gene uncertain. Germline V CDR1 and CDR2: WSHSY, SAAADI. Trimming removed 3 bases at V and 5 bases at J, with 2 bases between. CDR3 length: 11 amino acids.

This clonotype was seen a handful of times. The CDR3 spells CARADSEADTQYF. Written as DNA, the CDR3 is TGTGCCAGGGCGGACAGCGAGGCAGATACGCAGTATTTT. The chain carries TRBV19 and TRBJ2-3; D is perhaps TRBD1 (6 bases). Germline-derived CDR1 and CDR2 are LNHDA and SQIVND (reference sequence). The V end lost 9 bases, the J end lost 4 bases, and 14 bases lay between the germline ends. The CDR3 extends over 13 amino acids.

CDR3 coding DNA: TGTGCCAGCAGCTTGGCCTCGGGGGCAGGCACCGGGGAGCTGTTTTTT. Residues: CASSLASGAGTGELFF. The chain uses TRBV5-6 and TRBJ2-2; D tentatively fits TRBD1 or TRBD2 (6 bases each). Looked up from germline, CDR1 is SGHDT and CDR2 is YYEEEE. This CDR3 contains 16 residues. V was pared by 0 bases and J by 4 bases, with 13 bases between.

This chain joins TRBV4-2 and TRBJ1-5; 7 nucleotides match TRBD1. Germline CDR1 is LGHNA and CDR2 is YNFKEQ. Trimming removed 0 bases from V and 7 bases from J; junction bases left unmatched: 6. The CDR3 has 15 amino acids. DNA of the CDR3: TGTGCCAGCAGCCAAGAGGGGACAGCCTACCAGCCCCAGCATTTT. It yields the protein CASSQEGTAYQPQHF.

The V gene is TRBV15, the J gene TRBJ2-1; D call uncertain. Trimming removed 0 bases at V and 8 bases at J, with 8 bases between. The CDR3 is 13 amino acids. CDR1 and CDR2 (germline): LNHNV, YYDKDF (reference sequence). The CDR3 sequence is CATSRDYYDEQFF. CDR3 sequence (DNA): TGTGCCACCAGCAGAGATTATTACGATGAGCAGTTCTTC.

CDR3 amino acids: CASSSGQAKVNEQFF. CDR3 nucleotides: TGTGCCAGCAGCTCGGGACAGGCCAAAGTCAATGAGCAGTTCTTC. This chain connects TRBV7-3 to TRBJ2-1; 8 bases are a match to TRBD1. Germline CDR1 SGHTA, CDR2 FQGTGA. The CDR3 length is 15 residues. V lost 4 bases to trimming and J lost 6 bases; unmatched junction nucleotides: 8.

This clonotype was counted between two and nine times. The rearrangement links TRBV20-1 to TRBJ2-1; possibly TRBD2 for D (6 bases). The length of the CDR3 is 13 residues. Trimming shortened V by 3 bases and J by 3 bases, and 9 bases separated the two germline ends. CDR1 and CDR2 (germline): DFQATT, SNEGSKA (reference sequence). CDR3 amino acids: CSAREGHYNEQFF. Here the CDR3 DNA reads TGCAGTGCTAGGGAGGGCCACTACAATGAGCAGTTCTTC.

The gene calls are TRBV10-3 and TRBJ2-6; 7 nucleotides line up with TRBD1. V was clipped by 6 bases and J by 2 bases; unmatched bases: 10. CDR1 is ENHRY and CDR2 is SYGVKD in the germline V gene. The CDR3 length is 17 residues. This CDR3 reads CAISETGLIAGANVLTF. For the CDR3, the DNA is TGTGCCATCAGCGAGACAGGGCTTATTGCTGGGGCCAACGTCCTGACTTTC.

This clonotype occurred a few times. This sequence joins TRBV20-1 and TRBJ1-2, with 9 bases lining up with TRBD1. The CDR3 contains 14 residues. Germline CDR1 reads DFQATT; CDR2 reads SNEGSKA (reference sequence). The ends lost 0 bases at V and 4 bases at J; junction bases unmatched: 3. CDR3 DNA: TGCAGTGCTAGAGACCTGGACAGGGGCTATGGCTACACCTTC. Translation: CSARDLDRGYGYTF.

This sequence joins TRBV7-2 and TRBJ2-1; the D is unclear. This CDR3 has 13 residues. Germline values: CDR1 SGHTA, CDR2 FQGNSA. Trimming removed 5 bases at V and 4 bases at J, with 9 bases between. CDR3 DNA: TGTGCCAGCAGCGGGCAACGTTACAATGAGCAGTTCTTC. Residues: CASSGQRYNEQFF.

The chain uses TRBV20-1 and TRBJ1-2; D possibly corresponds to TRBD1 (5 bases). The V end was cut by 3 bases, the J end by 2 bases, with 10 bases between. In germline, CDR1 is DFQATT, CDR2 SNEGSKA (reference sequence). The CDR3 totals 13 residues. The CDR3 bases are TGCAGTGCTAGGGGAGGGGAGAACTATGGCTACACCTTC. It translates to CSARGGENYGYTF.

This clonotype appeared a few times. The J gene is TRBJ2-4, the V gene TRBV7-2; D gene unclear. Germline V gene sequence: CDR1 SGHTA, CDR2 FQGNSA. The CDR3 consists of 11 residues. V was pared by 3 bases and J by 10 bases, with 7 bases between. CDR3 nucleotides: TGTGCCAGCAGCTTTCGCTCAATTCAGTACTTC. Translating it yields CASSFRSIQYF.

The chain employs TRBV10-3 and TRBJ2-2; D is perhaps TRBD2 (5 bases). V lost 2 bases to trimming and J lost 0 bases, with 7 bases between them. This CDR3 region has 15 residues. Germline CDR1 and CDR2: ENHRY and SYGVKD. The CDR3 here is CAISEAGANTGELFF. The CDR3 bases are TGTGCCATCAGTGAGGCGGGCGCGAACACCGGGGAGCTGTTTTTT.

The chain links TRBV20-1 to TRBJ1-1; D might be TRBD1 (5 bases). The CDR3 consists of 14 residues. Deletions cut 6 bases from V and 1 base from J, with 15 bases between. CDR1 is DFQATT, CDR2 SNEGSKA, per germline (reference sequence). The CDR3 region has the DNA TGCAGTGCCCGGGGCGACAGTTCGAACACTGAAGCTTTCTTT. It translates to CSARGDSSNTEAFF.

This clonotype was counted a few times. The chain combines TRBV4-2 with TRBJ2-2; D remains ambiguous. Per the germline V gene, CDR1 is LGHNA and CDR2 is YNFKEQ. Trimming left V 0 bases short and J 3 bases short, with 8 bases between. This CDR3 has 15 residues. This CDR3 is CASSQESSYTGELFF. The DNA of the CDR3 is TGTGCCAGCAGCCAAGAGAGCAGCTACACCGGGGAGCTGTTTTTT.

Only a few counts were recorded for this clonotype. The chain uses TRBV10-3 and TRBJ2-7; 13 bases match TRBD2. The germline V gene has CDR1 ENHRY and CDR2 SYGVKD. The CDR3 covers 15 residues. Unmatched junction bases numbered 9, after V lost 7 bases and J lost 6 bases. The CDR3 region has the DNA TGTGCCATCAACGGAGGACTAGCGGGAGTTTTCGAGCAGTACTTC. Its protein product is CAINGGLAGVFEQYF.

This clonotype was observed many times. The chain carries TRBV18 and TRBJ2-3, with no clear D. The V end lost 3 bases, the J end lost 5 bases, and 6 bases lay between the germline ends. The CDR3 has 12 amino acids. Germline CDR1 and CDR2: KGHSH and LQKENI. CDR3 residues: CASSPPGDTQYF. The CDR3 DNA reads as TGTGCCAGCTCACCCCCCGGAGATACGCAGTATTTT.

V is TRBV4-3 and J is TRBJ1-1, with D unclear. CDR3 length equals 14 residues. Germline V gene data show CDR1 as LGHNA and CDR2 as YSLEER. V was cut by 0 bases and J by 6 bases, with 11 bases left in between. The CDR3 DNA is TGCGCCAGCAGCCAAGATAGTACGACCGCTGAAGCTTTCTTT. Protein: CASSQDSTTAEAFF.

The rearrangement links TRBV5-6 to TRBJ2-7, with D unclear. V dropped 3 bases and J dropped 2 bases, with 15 bases sitting between them. Germline V gene data show CDR1 as SGHDT and CDR2 as YYEEEE. The CDR3 sequence is 15 residues long. CDR3 sequence reads: CASSWGGPSPYEQYF. DNA of the CDR3: TGTGCCAGCAGCTGGGGTGGGCCTTCCCCCTACGAGCAGTACTTC.

The gene calls are TRBV12-3 or TRBV12-4 and TRBJ2-7, with 7 bases fitting TRBD1. The V and J ends lost 5 bases and 2 bases, in that order; junction bases with no gene match: 3. The CDR3 has 13 amino acids. This CDR3 is CASSATGTYEQYF. The CDR3 nucleotides are TGTGCCAGCAGTGCGACAGGGACCTACGAGCAGTACTTC.

The sample holds a few counts of this clonotype. This chain links TRBV30 with TRBJ1-1, with D maybe TRBD1 (5 bases). The V end was cut by 3 bases, the J end by 4 bases, with 18 bases between. Germline loops: CDR1 GTSNPN, CDR2 SVGIG (reference sequence). The CDR3 loop spans 15 amino acids. CDR3 residues: CAWRDKRRAGTEAFF. The CDR3 DNA reads TGTGCCTGGAGGGACAAGAGGCGGGCGGGCACTGAAGCTTTCTTT.

This clonotype came up a few times. V is TRBV6-4 and J is TRBJ2-4, with TRBD2 matching 7 bases. V gave up 6 bases and J gave up 7 bases; unmatched junction bases: 15. The CDR3 runs to 16 residues. Germline CDR1 reads MRHNA; CDR2 reads SNTAGT. The DNA of the CDR3 is TGTGCCAGCAGGGGGAAAACGCGGGGGAATATGAACATTCAGTACTTC. This encodes CASRGKTRGNMNIQYF.

This clonotype was observed a few times. The genes are TRBV14 and TRBJ2-3; TRBD1 aligns across 7 bases. This CDR3 comprises 15 residues. Germline trimming cut 4 bases from V and 2 bases from J; bases unmatched to any gene: 6. Germline values: CDR1 SGHDN, CDR2 FVKESK. CDR3 nucleotides: TGTGCCAGCAGCCCAGGGGGTCCTGCCACAGATACGCAGTATTTT. Translation: CASSPGGPATDTQYF.